This T cell receptor beta chain is from a study of CD8+ T cells in alopecia areata. Treatment denoted: oral pan-JAK inhibitor, 5-10 mg twice daily. Once RNA had been extracted, it was reverse transcribed into cDNA to act as the sequencing template. Assay used: immunoSEQ multiplex PCR; TCRdb lists only in-frame clones, some missing. The sample lists roughly 120,000 clones; approximately 53% were seen once. CDR3 length: 13 residues. Losses at the gene ends were 5 bases for V and 4 bases for J; bases not matched to a gene: 5. Germline CDR1 reads GTSNPN; CDR2 reads SVGIG (reference sequence). This TCR was sampled from a human donor with alopecia areata. The sequencing used CD4+ T cells sorted from blood, collected at week 4, from a patient treated with tofacitinib. This chain joins TRBV30 and TRBJ1-5; 7 bases line up with TRBD1. CDR3 nucleotide sequence: TGTGCCTGGGCTCAACAGGGGAATCAGCCCCAGCATTTT. It codes for CAWAQQGNQPQHF.